This T cell receptor (gamma chain) originates from a study of gamma delta lymphoproliferative disorders and STAT genes. For the study at large: Each gamma-chain library started from at least 50 ng of genomic DNA, using the LymphoTrack Dx TCRG Assay. Findings and limits, study-wide: Symptomatic patients' major clones used less common gene combinations than indolent patients'.

The CDR3 length is 13 residues. V lost 8 bases, J lost 8 bases, and 9 bases stayed unmatched. TCRdb re-processed the multiplex PCR reads via CATT. The sample includes around 2,300 gamma-chain clones, about 11% seen only once; the top ten take around 82%. Genomic DNA from isolated PBMCs served as the sequencing template. Concerning this clone itself: Its matching antigen is unknown. One base away lies a much larger clone, so this may be a sequencing read error.

The sequencing input was blood. The V and J genes are TRGV10 and TRGJP1. In the absence of a J gene in TCRdb, the DNA was matched to germline to assign it here. TRGV10 is an ORF, with its function uncertain. The TCR sequence derives from a human donor with gamma-delta T-cell large granular lymphocyte leukemia. DNA for the CDR3: TGTGCTGCGTGGGACCCCCACGGTTGGTTCAAGATATTT. Translation gives CAAWDPHGWFKIF.